The 3 T cell receptor beta chains below all came from one sample that was sequenced in a study of CD8 T cells in Susac syndrome. RNA was extracted with the RNeasy kit, and a quantity of roughly 0.5 to 1 ug was reverse transcribed using random hexamers. One entry per CDR3 protein, called by TCRdb with MiXCR from the immunoSEQ multiplex PCR reads. The repertoire has under 95,000 distinct CDR3 sequences, around 94% of them found once; the top ten carry roughly 0.31%. Source material: CD4+ T cells from PBMCs. These receptors came from a human donor with Susac syndrome.

The genes are TRBV27 and TRBJ2-7; 9 bases match TRBD1. Looked up from germline, CDR1 is MNHEY and CDR2 is SMNVEV (reference sequence). J lost 2 bases, V lost 6 bases, and 2 bases had no gene match. The CDR3 is 13 residues long. The chain's CDR3 is CASRGQGTYEQYF. CDR3 sequence (DNA): TGTGCCAGCAGAGGACAGGGGACCTACGAGCAGTACTTC.

In DNA form, the CDR3 reads TGTGCCAGCAGCTTAGTCGACAGATCTCAAGAGACCCAGTACTTC. This gives the protein CASSLVDRSQETQYF. The chain combines TRBV7-2 with TRBJ2-5; a weak D match, TRBD1 (5 bases). Germline assignment: CDR1 SGHTA and CDR2 FQGNSA. V lost 1 base and J 2 bases, leaving 11 bases between the germline ends. CDR3 size: 15 residues.

This chain connects TRBV10-3 to TRBJ2-5; 8 bases fit TRBD2. The germline V gene encodes CDR1 ENHRY and CDR2 SYGVKD. V gave up 6 bases and J gave up 2 bases; unmatched junction bases: 8. The CDR3 is 15 amino acids. In nucleotides, the CDR3 is TGTGCCATCAGGAATCCCGGGGGGGGGCAAGAGACCCAGTACTTC. It is translated as CAIRNPGGGQETQYF.